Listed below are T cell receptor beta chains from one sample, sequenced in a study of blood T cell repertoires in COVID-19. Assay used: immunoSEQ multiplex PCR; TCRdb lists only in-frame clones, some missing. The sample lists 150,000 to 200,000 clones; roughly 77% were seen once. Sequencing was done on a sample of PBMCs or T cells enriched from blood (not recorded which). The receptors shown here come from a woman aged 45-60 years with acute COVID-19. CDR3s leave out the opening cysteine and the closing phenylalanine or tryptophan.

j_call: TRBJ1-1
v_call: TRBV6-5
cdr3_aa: ASSYSTGTPFEAF

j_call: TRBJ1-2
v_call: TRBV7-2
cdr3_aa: ASSLDSGGDGYT

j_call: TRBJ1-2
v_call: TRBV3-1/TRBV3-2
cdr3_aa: ASSHWAYGYT

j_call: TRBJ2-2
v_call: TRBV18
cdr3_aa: ASSPPQGAGELF

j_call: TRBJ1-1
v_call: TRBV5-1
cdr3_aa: ASSKAGDRNTEAF

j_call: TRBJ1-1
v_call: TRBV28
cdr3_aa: ASSYGGAGRRNTEAF

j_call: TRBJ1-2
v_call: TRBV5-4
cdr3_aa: ASRWLGAVYGYT

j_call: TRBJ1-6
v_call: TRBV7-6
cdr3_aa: ASSLETGVRSPLH

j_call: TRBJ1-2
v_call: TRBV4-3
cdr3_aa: ASSHAGSGVGYT

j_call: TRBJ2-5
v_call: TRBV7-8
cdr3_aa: ASSARDSNQETQY

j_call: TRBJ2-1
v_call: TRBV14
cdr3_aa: ASSSTGTGGLNRFNEQF

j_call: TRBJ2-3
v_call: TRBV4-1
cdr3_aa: ASSQPRRTGSTDTQY

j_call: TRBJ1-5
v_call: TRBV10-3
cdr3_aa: AISEEVLSNQPQH

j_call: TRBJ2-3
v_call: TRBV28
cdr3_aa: ASSVREDTQY

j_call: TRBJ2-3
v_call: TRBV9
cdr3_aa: ASSPGTSGGGTIDTQY

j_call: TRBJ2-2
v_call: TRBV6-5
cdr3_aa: ASSYSEGVGGELF

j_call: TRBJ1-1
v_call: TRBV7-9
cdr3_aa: ASSARDRGAEAF

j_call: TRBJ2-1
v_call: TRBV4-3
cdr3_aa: ASSQERGGIHNEQF

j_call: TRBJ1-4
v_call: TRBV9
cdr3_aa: ASSVAGGEKLF

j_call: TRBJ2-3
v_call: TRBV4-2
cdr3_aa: ASSVLVSSAGGSTDTQY

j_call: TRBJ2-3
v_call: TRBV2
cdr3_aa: ASATGSGSTDTQY

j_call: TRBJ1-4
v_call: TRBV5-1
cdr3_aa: ASSLAASTGGYEKLF